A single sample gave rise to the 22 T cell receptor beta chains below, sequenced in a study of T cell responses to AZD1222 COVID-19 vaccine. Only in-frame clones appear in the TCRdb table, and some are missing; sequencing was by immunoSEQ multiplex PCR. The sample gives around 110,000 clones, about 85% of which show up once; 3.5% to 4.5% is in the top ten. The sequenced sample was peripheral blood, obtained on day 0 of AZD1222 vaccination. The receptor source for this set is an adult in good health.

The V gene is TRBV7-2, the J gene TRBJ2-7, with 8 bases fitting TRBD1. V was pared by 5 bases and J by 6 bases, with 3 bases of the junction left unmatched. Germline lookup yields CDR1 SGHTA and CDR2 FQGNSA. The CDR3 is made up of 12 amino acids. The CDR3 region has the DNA TGTGCCAGCAGCCCGGACAGGGCCGAGCAGTACTTC. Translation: CASSPDRAEQYF.

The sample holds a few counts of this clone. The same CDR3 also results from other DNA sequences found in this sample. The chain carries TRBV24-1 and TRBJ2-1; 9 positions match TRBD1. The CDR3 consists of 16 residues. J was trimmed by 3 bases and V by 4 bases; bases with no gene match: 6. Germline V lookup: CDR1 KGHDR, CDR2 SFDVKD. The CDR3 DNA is TGTGCCACCAGTGACCCCGGACAGGGGTACTACAATGAGCAGTTCTTC. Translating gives CATSDPGQGYYNEQFF.

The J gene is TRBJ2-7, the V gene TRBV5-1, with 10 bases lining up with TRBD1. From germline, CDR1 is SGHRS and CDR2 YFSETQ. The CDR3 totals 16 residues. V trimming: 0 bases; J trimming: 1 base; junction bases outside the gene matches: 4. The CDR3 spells CASSLGQGAFSYEQYF. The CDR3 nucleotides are TGCGCCAGCAGCTTGGGACAGGGGGCTTTTTCCTACGAGCAGTACTTC.

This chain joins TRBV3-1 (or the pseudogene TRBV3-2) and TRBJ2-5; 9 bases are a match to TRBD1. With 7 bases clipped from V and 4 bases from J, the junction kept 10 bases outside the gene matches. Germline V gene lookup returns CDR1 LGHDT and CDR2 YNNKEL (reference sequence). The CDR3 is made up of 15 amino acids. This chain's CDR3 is CASNQVGQGLETQYF. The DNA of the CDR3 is TGTGCCAGCAACCAGGTTGGACAGGGGTTAGAGACCCAGTACTTC.

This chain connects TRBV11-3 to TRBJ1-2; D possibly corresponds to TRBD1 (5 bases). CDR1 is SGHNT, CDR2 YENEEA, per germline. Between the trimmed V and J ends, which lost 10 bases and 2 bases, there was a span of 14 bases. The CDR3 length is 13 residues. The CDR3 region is CATIGWGNYGYTF. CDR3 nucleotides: TGTGCCACGATCGGTTGGGGGAACTATGGCTACACCTTC.

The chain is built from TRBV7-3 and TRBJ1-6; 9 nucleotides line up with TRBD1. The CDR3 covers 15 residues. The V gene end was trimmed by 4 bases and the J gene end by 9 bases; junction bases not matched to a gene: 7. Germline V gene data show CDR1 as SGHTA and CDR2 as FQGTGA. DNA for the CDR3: TGTGCCAGCAGCTCAACAGGGGGCTTGGGTTCACCCCTCCACTTT. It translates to CASSSTGGLGSPLHF. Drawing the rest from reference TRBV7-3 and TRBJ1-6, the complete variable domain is GAGVSQTPSNKVTEKGKYVELRCDPISGHTALYWYRQSLGQGPEFLIYFQGTGAADDSGLPNDRFFAVRPEGSVSTLKIQRTERGDSAVYLCASSSTGGLGSPLHFGNGTRLTVT.

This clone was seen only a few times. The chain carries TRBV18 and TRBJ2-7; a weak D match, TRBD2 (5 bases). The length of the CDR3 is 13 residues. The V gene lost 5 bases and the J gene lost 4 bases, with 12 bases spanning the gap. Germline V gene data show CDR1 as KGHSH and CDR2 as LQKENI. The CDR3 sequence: CASSLNSGYEQYF. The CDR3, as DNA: TGTGCCAGCTCATTAAACAGCGGTTACGAGCAGTACTTC. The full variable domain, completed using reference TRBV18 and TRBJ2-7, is NAGVMQNPRHLVRRRGQEARLRCSPMKGHSHVYWYRQLPEEGLKFMVYLQKENIIDESGMPKERFSAEFPKEGPSILRIQQVVRGDSAAYFCASSLNSGYEQYFGPGTRLTVT.

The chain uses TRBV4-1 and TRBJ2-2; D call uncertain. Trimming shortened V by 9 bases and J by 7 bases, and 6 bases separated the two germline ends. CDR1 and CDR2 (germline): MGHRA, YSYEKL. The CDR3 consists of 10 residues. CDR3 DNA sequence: TGCGCCAGTTGCAACGGGGAGCTGTTTTTT. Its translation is CASCNGELFF.

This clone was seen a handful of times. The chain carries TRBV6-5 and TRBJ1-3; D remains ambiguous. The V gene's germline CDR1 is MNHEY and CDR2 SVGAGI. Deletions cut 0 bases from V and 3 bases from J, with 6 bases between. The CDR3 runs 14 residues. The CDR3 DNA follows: TGTGCCAGCAGTTACTCAAAGATTGGAAACACCATATATTTT. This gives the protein CASSYSKIGNTIYF.

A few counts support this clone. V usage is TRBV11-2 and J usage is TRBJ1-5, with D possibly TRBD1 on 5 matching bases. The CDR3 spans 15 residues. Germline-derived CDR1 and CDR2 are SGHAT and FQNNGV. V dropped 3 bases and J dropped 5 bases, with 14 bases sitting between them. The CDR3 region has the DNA TGTGCCAGCAGCTTGTCGGGGGTGAACGATCAGCCCCAGCATTTT. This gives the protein CASSLSGVNDQPQHF.

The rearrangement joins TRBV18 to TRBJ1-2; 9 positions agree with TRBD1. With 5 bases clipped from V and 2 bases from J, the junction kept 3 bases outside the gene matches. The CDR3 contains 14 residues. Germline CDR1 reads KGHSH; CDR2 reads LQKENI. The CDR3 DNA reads TGTGCCAGCTCATCGGGACAGGGAAACTATGGCTACACCTTC. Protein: CASSSGQGNYGYTF. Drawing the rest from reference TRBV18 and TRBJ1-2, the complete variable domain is NAGVMQNPRHLVRRRGQEARLRCSPMKGHSHVYWYRQLPEEGLKFMVYLQKENIIDESGMPKERFSAEFPKEGPSILRIQQVVRGDSAAYFCASSSGQGNYGYTFGSGTRLTVV.

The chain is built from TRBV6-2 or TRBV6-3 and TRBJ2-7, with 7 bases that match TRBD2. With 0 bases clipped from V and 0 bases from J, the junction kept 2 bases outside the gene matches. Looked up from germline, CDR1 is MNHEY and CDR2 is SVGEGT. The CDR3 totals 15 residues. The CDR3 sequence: CASSYSGGSSYEQYF. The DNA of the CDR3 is TGTGCCAGCAGTTACTCAGGCGGGAGCTCCTACGAGCAGTACTTC.

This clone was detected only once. CDR3 sequence: CASSIRQLNTEAFF. In DNA, the CDR3 is TGTGCCAGTAGTATAAGGCAGCTGAACACTGAAGCTTTCTTT. The chain has TRBV19 and TRBJ1-1, with D unresolved. V was trimmed by 2 bases and J by 0 bases, leaving 7 bases between them. The CDR3 covers 14 residues. Per the germline V gene, CDR1 is LNHDA and CDR2 is SQIVND (reference sequence). The whole variable domain, remainder taken from reference TRBV19 and TRBJ1-1, is DGGITQSPKYLFRKEGQNVTLSCEQNLNHDAMYWYRQDPGQGLRLIYYSQIVNDFQKGDIAEGYSVSREKKESFPLTVTSAQKNPTAFYLCASSIRQLNTEAFFGQGTRLTVV.

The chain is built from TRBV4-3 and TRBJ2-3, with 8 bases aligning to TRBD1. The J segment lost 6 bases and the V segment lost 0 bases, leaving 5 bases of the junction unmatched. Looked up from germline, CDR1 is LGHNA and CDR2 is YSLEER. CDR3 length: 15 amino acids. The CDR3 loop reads CASSQEGQETDTQYF. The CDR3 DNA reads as TGCGCCAGCAGCCAAGAGGGACAGGAGACGGATACGCAGTATTTT.

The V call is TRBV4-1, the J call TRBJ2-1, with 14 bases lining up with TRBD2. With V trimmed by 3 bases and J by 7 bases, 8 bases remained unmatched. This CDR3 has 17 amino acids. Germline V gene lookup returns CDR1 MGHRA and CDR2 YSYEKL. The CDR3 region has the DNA TGCGCCAGCAGCCACAAGGGACTAGCGGGAGATTTGAATGAGCAGTTCTTC. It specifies CASSHKGLAGDLNEQFF.

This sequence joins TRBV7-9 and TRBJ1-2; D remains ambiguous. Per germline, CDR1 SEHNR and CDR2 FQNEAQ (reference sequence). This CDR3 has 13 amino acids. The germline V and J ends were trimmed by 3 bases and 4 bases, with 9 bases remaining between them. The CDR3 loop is CASSFVTAYGYTF. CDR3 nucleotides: TGTGCCAGCAGCTTTGTGACGGCCTATGGCTACACCTTC.

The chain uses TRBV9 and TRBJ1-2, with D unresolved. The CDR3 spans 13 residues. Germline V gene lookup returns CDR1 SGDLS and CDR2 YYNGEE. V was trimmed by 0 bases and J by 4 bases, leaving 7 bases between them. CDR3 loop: CASSVVEGYGYTF. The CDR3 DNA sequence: TGTGCCAGCAGCGTAGTGGAAGGCTATGGCTACACCTTC.

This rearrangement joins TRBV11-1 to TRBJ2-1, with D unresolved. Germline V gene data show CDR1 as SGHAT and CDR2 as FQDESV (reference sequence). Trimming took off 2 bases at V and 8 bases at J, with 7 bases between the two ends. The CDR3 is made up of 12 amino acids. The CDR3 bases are TGTGCCAGCAGCTTATCCCCTGATGAGCAGTTCTTC. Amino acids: CASSLSPDEQFF.

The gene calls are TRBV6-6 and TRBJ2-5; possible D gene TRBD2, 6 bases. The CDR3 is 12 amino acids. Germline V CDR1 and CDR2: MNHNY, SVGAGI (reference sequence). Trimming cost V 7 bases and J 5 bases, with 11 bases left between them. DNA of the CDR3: TGTGCCAGCATATCAGGGAGGGAGACCCAGTACTTC. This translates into CASISGRETQYF.

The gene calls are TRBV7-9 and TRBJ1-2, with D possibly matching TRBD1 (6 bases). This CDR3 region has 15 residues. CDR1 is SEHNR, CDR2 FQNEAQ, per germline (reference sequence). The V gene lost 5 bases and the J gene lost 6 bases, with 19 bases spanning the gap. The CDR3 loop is CASSPLNRDANGYTF. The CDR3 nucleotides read TGTGCCAGCAGCCCTCTAAACAGGGACGCCAATGGCTACACCTTC.

As DNA, the CDR3 is TGTGCCAGCAGCTCACGGACAGGGCGTACAGATACGCAGTATTTT. It encodes CASSSRTGRTDTQYF. The V call is TRBV7-2, the J call TRBJ2-3; 8 bases match TRBD1. CDR1 is SGHTA, CDR2 FQGNSA, per germline. The CDR3 covers 15 residues. Trimming took 4 bases from V and 3 from J; bases not matched to a gene: 6.

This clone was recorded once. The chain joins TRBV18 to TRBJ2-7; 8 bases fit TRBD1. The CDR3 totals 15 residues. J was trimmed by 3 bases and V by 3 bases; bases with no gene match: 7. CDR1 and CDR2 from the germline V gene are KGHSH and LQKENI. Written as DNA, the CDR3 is TGTGCCAGCTCACCGGGACAGGTGAGCGTCTACGAGCAGTACTTC. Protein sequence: CASSPGQVSVYEQYF.